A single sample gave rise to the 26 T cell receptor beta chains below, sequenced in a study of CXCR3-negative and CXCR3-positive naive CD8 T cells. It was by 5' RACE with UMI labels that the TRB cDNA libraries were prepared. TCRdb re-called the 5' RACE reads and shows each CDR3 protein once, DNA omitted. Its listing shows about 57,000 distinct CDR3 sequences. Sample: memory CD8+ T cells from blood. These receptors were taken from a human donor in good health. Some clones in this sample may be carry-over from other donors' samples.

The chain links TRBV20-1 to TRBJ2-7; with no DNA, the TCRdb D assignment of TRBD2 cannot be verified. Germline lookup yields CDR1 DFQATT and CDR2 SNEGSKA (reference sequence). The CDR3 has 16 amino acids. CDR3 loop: CSASGLLADPSYEQYF.

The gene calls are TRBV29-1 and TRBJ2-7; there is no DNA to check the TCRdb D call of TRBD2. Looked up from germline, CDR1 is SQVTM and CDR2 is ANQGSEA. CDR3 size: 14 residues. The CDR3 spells CSVVWMAGSDEQYF.

CDR3 residues: CATSTTRTGWNEQFF. The chain joins TRBV15 to TRBJ2-1; TCRdb selects TRBD1, and the lack of DNA leaves this call unchecked. CDR3 length: 15 amino acids. Germline V gene lookup returns CDR1 LNHNV and CDR2 YYDKDF (reference sequence).

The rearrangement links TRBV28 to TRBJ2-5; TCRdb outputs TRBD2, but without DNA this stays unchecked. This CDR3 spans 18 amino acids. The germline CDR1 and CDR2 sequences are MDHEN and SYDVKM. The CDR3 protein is CASSFRYSGLMHQETQYF.

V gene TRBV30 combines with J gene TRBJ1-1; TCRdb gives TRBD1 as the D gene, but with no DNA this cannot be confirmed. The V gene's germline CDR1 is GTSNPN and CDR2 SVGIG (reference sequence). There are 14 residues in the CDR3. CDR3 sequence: CAWSSGTGTTEAFF.

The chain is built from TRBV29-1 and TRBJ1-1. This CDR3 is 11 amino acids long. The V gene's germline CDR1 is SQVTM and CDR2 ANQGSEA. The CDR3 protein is CSVEGSAEAFF.

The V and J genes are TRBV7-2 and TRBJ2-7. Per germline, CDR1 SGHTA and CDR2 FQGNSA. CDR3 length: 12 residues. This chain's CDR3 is CASSLGKYEQYF.

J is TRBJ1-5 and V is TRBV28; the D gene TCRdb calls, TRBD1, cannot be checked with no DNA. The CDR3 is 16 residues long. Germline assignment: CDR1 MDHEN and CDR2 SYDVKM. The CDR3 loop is CASSLLQGADYQPQHF.

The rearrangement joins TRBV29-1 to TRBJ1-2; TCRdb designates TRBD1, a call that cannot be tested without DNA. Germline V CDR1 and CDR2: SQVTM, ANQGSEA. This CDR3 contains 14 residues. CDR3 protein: CSVEDRTGTYGYTF.

The CDR3 loop reads CSASPGLAPYEQYF. V and J are TRBV20-1 and TRBJ2-7; TCRdb's D call, TRBD2, is unchecked because there is no DNA. The CDR3 spans 14 residues. In germline, CDR1 is DFQATT, CDR2 SNEGSKA (reference sequence).

The chain's CDR3 is CSVEDPNAPRQGETGELFF. The rearrangement links TRBV29-1 to TRBJ2-2; the TCRdb call, TRBD1, lacks DNA for checking. Germline V lookup: CDR1 SQVTM, CDR2 ANQGSEA. The CDR3 loop spans 19 amino acids.

CDR3 in amino acids: CASSPLSGLNQPQHF. This chain joins TRBV5-1 and TRBJ1-5; TCRdb gives TRBD1 as the D gene, but with no DNA this cannot be confirmed. Per germline, CDR1 SGHRS and CDR2 YFSETQ. The CDR3 runs 15 residues.

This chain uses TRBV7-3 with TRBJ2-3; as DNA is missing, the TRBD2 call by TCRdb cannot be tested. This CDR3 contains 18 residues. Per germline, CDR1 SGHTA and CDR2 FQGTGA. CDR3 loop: CASSPGLAGTKSTDTQYF.

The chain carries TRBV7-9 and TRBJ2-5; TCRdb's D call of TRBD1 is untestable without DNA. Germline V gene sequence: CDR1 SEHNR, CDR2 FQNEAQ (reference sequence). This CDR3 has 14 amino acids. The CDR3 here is CASSPGTEQETKYF.

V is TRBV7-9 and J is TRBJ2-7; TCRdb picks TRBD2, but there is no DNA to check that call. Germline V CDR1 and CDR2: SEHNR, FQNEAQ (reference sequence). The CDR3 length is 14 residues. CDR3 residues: CASSPRDYPYEQYF.

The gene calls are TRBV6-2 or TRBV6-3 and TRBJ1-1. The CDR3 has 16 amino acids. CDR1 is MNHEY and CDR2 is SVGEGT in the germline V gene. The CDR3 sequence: CASSYSRVYGYTEAFF.

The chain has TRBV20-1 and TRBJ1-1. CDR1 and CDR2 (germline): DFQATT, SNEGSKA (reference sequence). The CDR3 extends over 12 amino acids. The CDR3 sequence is CSARRGETEAFF.

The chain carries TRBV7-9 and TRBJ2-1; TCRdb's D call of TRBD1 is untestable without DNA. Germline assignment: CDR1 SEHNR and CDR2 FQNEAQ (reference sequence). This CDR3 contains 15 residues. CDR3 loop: CASSTTGGQYNEQFF.

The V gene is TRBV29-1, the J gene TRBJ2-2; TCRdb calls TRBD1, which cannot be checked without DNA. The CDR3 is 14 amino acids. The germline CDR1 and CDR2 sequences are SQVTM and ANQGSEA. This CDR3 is CSVVRDRNTGELFF.

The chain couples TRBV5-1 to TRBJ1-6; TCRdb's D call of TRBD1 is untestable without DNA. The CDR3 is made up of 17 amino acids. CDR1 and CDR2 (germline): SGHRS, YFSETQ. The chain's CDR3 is CASSNRDVSGYNSPLHF.

This CDR3 reads CASSESQELYNEQFF. The rearrangement joins TRBV2 to TRBJ2-1. Germline V gene data show CDR1 as SNHLY and CDR2 as FYNNEI. The CDR3 spans 15 residues.

CDR3 amino acids: CASSSNRDRGKYYGYTF. The V call is TRBV7-9, the J call TRBJ1-2; TCRdb's D call, TRBD1, is unchecked because there is no DNA. CDR3 length equals 17 residues. CDR1 and CDR2 (germline): SEHNR, FQNEAQ (reference sequence).

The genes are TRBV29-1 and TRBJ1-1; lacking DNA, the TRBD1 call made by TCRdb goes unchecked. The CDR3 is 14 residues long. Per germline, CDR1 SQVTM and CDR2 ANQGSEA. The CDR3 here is CSVEGATGDTEAFF.

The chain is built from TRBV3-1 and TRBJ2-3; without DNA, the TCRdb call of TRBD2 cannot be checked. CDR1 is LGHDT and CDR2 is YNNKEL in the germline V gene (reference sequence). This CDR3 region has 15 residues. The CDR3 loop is CASSQTSALLDTQYF.

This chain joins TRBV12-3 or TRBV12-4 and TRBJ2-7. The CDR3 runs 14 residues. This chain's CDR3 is CASSFGQYSYEQYF.

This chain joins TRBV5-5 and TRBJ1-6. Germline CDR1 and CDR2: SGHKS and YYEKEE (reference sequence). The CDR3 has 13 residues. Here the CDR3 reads CASSFGLNSPLHF.